This entry describes one T cell receptor beta chain. The data derive from a study of CD8+ T cells in alopecia areata. For the study at large: Administration of oral tofacitinib to treated patients was at 5 to 10 mg twice daily.

The CDR3 has 15 residues. Trimming cost V 3 bases and J 2 bases, with 15 bases left between them. The germline V gene has CDR1 SGHRS and CDR2 YFSETQ. Described treatment: oral pan-JAK inhibitor, 5-10 mg twice daily. As the sequencing template, cDNA was produced by extracting RNA and reverse transcribing it. Libraries were prepared by immunoSEQ multiplex PCR; TCRdb keeps only in-frame clonotypes and omits some of them. The data show around 97,000 clones, more than 75% seen once. This sequence joins TRBV5-1 and TRBJ2-7, with D tentatively TRBD2 (5 bases). The TCR sequence derives from a human donor with alopecia areata. Specimen: CD8+ T cells sorted from blood, collected between weeks 30 and 35, from a patient treated with tofacitinib. CDR3 nucleotides: TGCGCCAGCAGCTCGAGCCTAGGGAGCACCTACGAGCAGTACTTC. Translated, it gives CASSSSLGSTYEQYF.